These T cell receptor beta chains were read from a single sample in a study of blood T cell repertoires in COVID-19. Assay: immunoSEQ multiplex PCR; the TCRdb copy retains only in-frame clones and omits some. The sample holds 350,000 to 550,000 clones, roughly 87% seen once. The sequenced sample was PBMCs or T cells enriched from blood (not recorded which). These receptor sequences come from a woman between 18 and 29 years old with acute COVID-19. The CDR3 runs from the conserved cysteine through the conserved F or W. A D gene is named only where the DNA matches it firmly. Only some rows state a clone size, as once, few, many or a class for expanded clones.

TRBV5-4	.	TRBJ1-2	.	TGTGCCAGCAGCTCCATGGACAGTCTCTATGGCTACACCTTC	CASSSMDSLYGYTF
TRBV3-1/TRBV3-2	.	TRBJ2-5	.	TGTGCCAGCAGCCAAGTGGCAGAGACCCAGTACTTC	CASSQVAETQYF
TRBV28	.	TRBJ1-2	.	TGTGCCAGCAGCCGAGGGTTTTCTGGCTACACCTTC	CASSRGFSGYTF
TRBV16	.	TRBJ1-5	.	TGTGCCAGCAGTTCTCGGGTAAGGTATCAGCCCCAGCATTTT	CASSSRVRYQPQHF
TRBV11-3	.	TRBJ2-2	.	TGTGCCAGCAGCTTACAGGCGGGCGGGGAGCTGTTTTTT	CASSLQAGGELFF
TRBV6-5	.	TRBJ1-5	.	TGTGCCAGCAGGAAACGGGGTGACAATCAGCCCCAGCATTTT	CASRKRGDNQPQHF
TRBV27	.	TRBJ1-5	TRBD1	TGTGCCAGCAGTCCGACAGGGAATCAGCCCCAGCATTTT	CASSPTGNQPQHF
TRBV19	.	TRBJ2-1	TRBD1	TGTGCCAGTAGTATTAAGGGGACAGCAAACAATGAGCAGTTCTTC	CASSIKGTANNEQFF
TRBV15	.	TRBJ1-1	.	TGTGCCACCAGCAGAGATTATCAGGGTGGGACTGAAGCTTTCTTT	CATSRDYQGGTEAFF
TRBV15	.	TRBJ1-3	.	TGTGCCACCAGCAGAGGCGGCAGCTCCTCTGGAAACACCATATATTTT	CATSRGGSSSGNTIYF
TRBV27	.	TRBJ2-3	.	TGTGCCAGCAGTTTATTTGCTAGCCGGACAGATACGCAGTATTTT	CASSLFASRTDTQYF
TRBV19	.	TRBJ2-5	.	TGTGCCAGTAGTATGTTCGTGACAGAAGAAATCCAAGAGACCCAGTACTTC	CASSMFVTEEIQETQYF
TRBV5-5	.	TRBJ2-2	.	TGTGCCACCAGCACCCGGGAAGGGGAGCTGTTTTTT	CATSTREGELFF
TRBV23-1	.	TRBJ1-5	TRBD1	TGCGCCAGCAGTCAATCGTGGCATTTCGGGACAGGGTATAGCAATCAGCCCCAGCATTTT	CASSQSWHFGTGYSNQPQHF
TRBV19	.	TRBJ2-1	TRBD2	TGTGCCAGTCGGACTAGCGGGATCTACAATGAGCAGTTCTTC	CASRTSGIYNEQFF
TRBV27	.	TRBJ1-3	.	TGTGCCAGCAGTTTATCGGGGCCCCGGGCGGGAAACACCATATATTTT	CASSLSGPRAGNTIYF
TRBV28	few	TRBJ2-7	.	TGTGCCAGCAGTTTCCCGGACAAGTTCGGTTACTACGAGCAGTACTTC	CASSFPDKFGYYEQYF
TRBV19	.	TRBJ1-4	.	TGTGCCAGTAGTAATGGGGGGGGTACTAATGAAAAACTGTTTTTT	CASSNGGGTNEKLFF
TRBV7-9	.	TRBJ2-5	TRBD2	TGTGCCGCCTCAGGCCGCGGGAGACTCCAAGAGACCCAGTACTTC	CAASGRGRLQETQYF
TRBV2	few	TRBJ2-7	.	TGTGCCAGCACTTCCAGCGACTCCTACGAGCAGTACTTC	CASTSSDSYEQYF
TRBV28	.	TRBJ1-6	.	TGTGCCTCGGCAGGGGTTTCACCCCTCCACTTT	CASAGVSPLHF
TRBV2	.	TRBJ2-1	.	TGTGCCAGCAGTGACGGGACTTACAATGAGCAGTTCTTC	CASSDGTYNEQFF
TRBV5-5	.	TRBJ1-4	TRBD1	TGTGCCAGCAGCCGTAGGGACAGTAATGAAAAACTGTTTTTT	CASSRRDSNEKLFF
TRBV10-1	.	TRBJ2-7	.	TGCGCCAGCAGTGATCGCTCTGGGCACCTACCCGCCGAGCAGTACTTC	CASSDRSGHLPAEQYF
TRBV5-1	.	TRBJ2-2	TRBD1	TGCGCCAGCAGCGGAGACCCTACAGGGGTGAACACCGGGGAGCTGTTTTTT	CASSGDPTGVNTGELFF
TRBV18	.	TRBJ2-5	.	TGTGCCAGCTCACCACCCGGGACACCCCAAGAGACCCAGTACTTC	CASSPPGTPQETQYF
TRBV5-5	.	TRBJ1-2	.	TGTGCCAGCAGCTTGCTAATCCGGGACAAGGACTATGGCTACACCTTC	CASSLLIRDKDYGYTF
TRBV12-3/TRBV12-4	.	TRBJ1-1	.	TGTGCCAGCACCTGGGGGGGAGACACTGAAGCTTTCTTT	CASTWGGDTEAFF
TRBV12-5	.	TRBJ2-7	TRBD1	TGTGCTAGTGGTGGCCGGGACAGGGAATTCTACGAGCAGTACTTC	CASGGRDREFYEQYF